The 27 T cell receptor beta chains presented below share a single source sample, sequenced in a study of blood T cell repertoires in COVID-19. Assay: immunoSEQ multiplex PCR; the TCRdb copy retains only in-frame clones and omits some. Among about 50,000 clones listed, roughly 90% were seen once. The sequenced material came from peripheral blood. The receptors stem from a woman aged 80 or over with acute or convalescent COVID-19.

This rearrangement joins TRBV6-5 to TRBJ2-7, with 11 bases fitting TRBD1. V gave up 4 bases and J gave up 2 bases; unmatched junction bases: 1. CDR1 is MNHEY and CDR2 is SVGAGI in the germline V gene. The CDR3 length is 14 residues. The CDR3 DNA reads as TGTGCCAGCAGTTGGGACAGGGGGACCTACGAGCAGTACTTC. Encoded protein: CASSWDRGTYEQYF.

This clone was detected once. The rearrangement uses TRBV11-3 and TRBJ2-1; TRBD2 aligns across 16 bases. The germline V gene encodes CDR1 SGHNT and CDR2 YENEEA. V shed 6 bases and J 1 base; nucleotides not matched to a gene: 12. The CDR3 has 20 amino acids. CDR3 in amino acids: CASRSWDGTSGRASYNEQFF. Here the CDR3 DNA reads TGTGCCAGCAGGTCATGGGACGGGACTAGCGGGAGGGCATCCTACAATGAGCAGTTCTTC.

This rearrangement joins TRBV4-3 to TRBJ1-1; D may be TRBD1 (6 bases). The CDR3 is 14 amino acids. V lost 3 bases and J lost 3, with 11 bases in between. The germline CDR1 and CDR2 sequences are LGHNA and YSLEER. This chain's CDR3 is CASSQGQKYTEAFF. The CDR3 DNA reads as TGCGCCAGCAGCCAGGGACAAAAGTACACTGAAGCTTTCTTT.

The chain combines TRBV5-1 with TRBJ1-1; D unclear. The CDR3 covers 14 residues. Germline V gene lookup returns CDR1 SGHRS and CDR2 YFSETQ. The V end was cut by 4 bases, the J end by 0 bases, with 10 bases between. The CDR3 is CASSAGYMNTEAFF. The DNA of the CDR3 is TGCGCCAGCAGCGCGGGATACATGAACACTGAAGCTTTCTTT.

The rearrangement joins TRBV7-9 to TRBJ1-5, with 10 bases identical to TRBD1. The CDR3 is 17 residues long. Germline values: CDR1 SEHNR, CDR2 FQNEAQ (reference sequence). The V segment lost 3 bases and the J segment 5 bases; nucleotides outside the gene matches: 10. This chain's CDR3 is CASSLLRDRGPDQPQHF. The CDR3 bases are TGTGCCAGCAGCTTGCTCCGGGACAGGGGACCGGATCAGCCCCAGCATTTT. Full variable domain (rest looked up from reference TRBV7-9 and TRBJ1-5): DTGVSQNPRHKITKRGQNVTFRCDPISEHNRLYWYRQTLGQGPEFLTYFQNEAQLEKSRLLSDRFSAERPKGSFSTLEIQRTEQGDSAMYLCASSLLRDRGPDQPQHFGDGTRLSIL.

The rearrangement links TRBV5-6 to TRBJ2-1; D is possibly TRBD2 (6 bases). The CDR3 consists of 13 residues. CDR1 and CDR2 (germline): SGHDT, YYEEEE. The V gene lost 0 bases and the J gene lost 9 bases, with 10 bases spanning the gap. CDR3 in DNA: TGTGCCAGCAGCTTGGCCGTCGGGGGTGAGCAGTTCTTC. Translated, it gives CASSLAVGGEQFF.

The count of this clone is one. V gene TRBV6-6 combines with J gene TRBJ2-7, with 8 bases identical to TRBD1. Looked up from germline, CDR1 is MNHNY and CDR2 is SVGAGI (reference sequence). Losses at the gene ends were 2 bases for V and 4 bases for J; bases not matched to a gene: 7. This CDR3 region has 15 residues. The CDR3 DNA reads TGTGCCAGCAGTTACACCGGACAGGGAATTTACGAGCAGTACTTC. It specifies CASSYTGQGIYEQYF.

V and J are TRBV30 and TRBJ1-5, with D perhaps TRBD1 (6 bases). The V gene's germline CDR1 is GTSNPN and CDR2 SVGIG (reference sequence). V gave up 5 bases and J gave up 4 bases, with 15 bases separating them. The CDR3 totals 14 residues. The CDR3 spells CAWSISTGNQPQHF. The CDR3 region has the DNA TGTGCCTGGTCTATATCAACAGGGAATCAGCCCCAGCATTTT. Together with reference TRBV30 and TRBJ1-5, the CDR3 gives the full variable domain: SQTIHQWPATLVQPVGSPLSLECTVEGTSNPNLYWYRQAAGRGLQLLFYSVGIGQISSEVPQNLSASRPQDRQFILSSKKLLLSDSGFYLCAWSISTGNQPQHFGDGTRLSIL.

This chain connects TRBV7-3 to TRBJ1-6, with 10 bases fitting TRBD1. Per germline, CDR1 SGHTA and CDR2 FQGTGA. The CDR3 runs to 13 residues. V trimming: 4 bases; J trimming: 10 bases; junction bases outside the gene matches: 1. The CDR3 loop reads CASSSDRGSPLHF. Here the CDR3 DNA reads TGTGCCAGCAGCTCGGACAGGGGGTCACCCCTCCACTTT.

The CDR3 sequence: CAWSTSGTETQYF. The CDR3 bases are TGTGCCTGGTCGACTAGCGGTACAGAGACCCAGTACTTC. The rearrangement uses TRBV30 and TRBJ2-5; TRBD2 matches at 9 bases. Germline V gives CDR1 GTSNPN, CDR2 SVGIG (reference sequence). Trimming at V came to 5 bases and at J to 4 bases, leaving 5 bases not matched to a gene. The CDR3 extends over 13 amino acids.

This chain uses TRBV6-1 with TRBJ2-7, with 7 bases fitting TRBD2. Germline V gene lookup returns CDR1 MNHNS and CDR2 SASEGT. J lost 2 bases, V lost 1 base, and 5 bases had no gene match. The CDR3 is made up of 15 amino acids. CDR3 nucleotides: TGTGCCAGCAGTGAAGTGGGGGGAGGGCCCTACGAGCAGTACTTC. As protein: CASSEVGGGPYEQYF.

The chain has TRBV28 and TRBJ2-3, with 8 positions matching TRBD2. V shed 6 bases, J shed 1 base, and the junction held 12 bases outside the gene matches. The CDR3 sequence is 17 residues long. Germline V CDR1 and CDR2: MDHEN, SYDVKM. Here the CDR3 reads CASSYPSSGKGTDTQYF. CDR3 bases: TGTGCCAGCAGCTACCCAAGTAGCGGGAAGGGCACAGATACGCAGTATTTT.

V gene TRBV7-2 combines with J gene TRBJ2-5, with 8 positions matching TRBD1. Trimming removed 1 base from V and 5 bases from J; junction bases left unmatched: 3. CDR3 length: 14 amino acids. Germline values: CDR1 SGHTA, CDR2 FQGNSA. For the CDR3, the DNA is TGTGCCAGCAGCTTAGTACAGGGGGTCGAGACCCAGTACTTC. This gives the protein CASSLVQGVETQYF.

V and J are TRBV2 and TRBJ2-3, with unresolved D. CDR3 length equals 12 residues. Trimming cost V 8 bases and J 0 bases, with 6 bases left between them. Germline V CDR1 and CDR2: SNHLY, FYNNEI. The CDR3 loop reads CASSYSTDTQYF. Written as DNA, the CDR3 is TGTGCCAGCTCCTACAGCACAGATACGCAGTATTTT.

This sequence joins TRBV28 and TRBJ1-2, with TRBD1 matching 7 bases. With 6 bases clipped from V and 8 bases from J, the junction kept 6 bases outside the gene matches. Germline values: CDR1 MDHEN, CDR2 SYDVKM. The length of the CDR3 is 12 residues. In DNA, the CDR3 is TGTGCCAGCAGAACCGACAGGGTCGGCTACACCTTC. This sequence encodes CASRTDRVGYTF.

V is TRBV5-8 and J is TRBJ2-3, with D perhaps TRBD2 (5 bases). Trimming removed 4 bases from V and 2 bases from J, with 14 bases in between. The CDR3 sequence is 15 residues long. From germline, CDR1 is SGHTS and CDR2 YDEGEE. The CDR3 region has the DNA TGTGCCAGCAGCCGGACTGGGTACCACACAGATACGCAGTATTTT. Protein: CASSRTGYHTDTQYF.

The J gene is TRBJ1-1, the V gene TRBV7-2, with a weak D call TRBD1 (6 bases). Trimming stripped 2 bases from V and 6 bases from J, with 13 bases between. Germline CDR1 SGHTA, CDR2 FQGNSA. The CDR3 runs 14 residues. CDR3: CASSLKKGGAEAFF. Here the CDR3 DNA reads TGTGCCAGCAGCTTAAAGAAAGGGGGGGCTGAAGCTTTCTTT.

The V call is TRBV19, the J call TRBJ1-1; no reliable D call. Germline CDR1 is LNHDA and CDR2 is SQIVND (reference sequence). This CDR3 is 12 amino acids long. V shed 7 bases and J shed 3 bases, with 9 bases lying between them. The CDR3 region has the DNA TGTGCCAGTAAGAGGATGGACACTGAAGCTTTCTTT. This gives the protein CASKRMDTEAFF.

The chain recombines TRBV7-9 with TRBJ2-1, with D maybe TRBD1 (5 bases). The CDR3 sequence is 15 residues long. Per the germline V gene, CDR1 is SEHNR and CDR2 is FQNEAQ (reference sequence). V was shortened by 6 bases and J by 0 bases, with 12 bases between the two germline ends. The CDR3: CASRRQTSSYNEQFF. The CDR3 bases are TGTGCCAGCAGACGACAGACAAGCTCCTACAATGAGCAGTTCTTC.

For the CDR3, the DNA is TGTGCCAGCAGCCGTTTAACAGGGATAACAAAGGATACGCAGTATTTT. Its protein product is CASSRLTGITKDTQYF. The chain carries TRBV7-9 and TRBJ2-3; TRBD1 might be the D (6 bases). Trimming cost V 5 bases and J 6 bases, with 21 bases left between them. The CDR3 is 16 amino acids. Germline values: CDR1 SEHNR, CDR2 FQNEAQ (reference sequence).

The chain is built from TRBV7-3 and TRBJ2-1; TRBD2 agrees at 13 bases. From germline, CDR1 is SGHTA and CDR2 FQGTGA. The CDR3 has 16 residues. J was trimmed by 6 bases and V by 5 bases; bases with no gene match: 7. CDR3 nucleotides: TGTGCCAGCAGCCCAAGGACTAGCGGGAGTTTCAATGAGCAGTTCTTC. It specifies CASSPRTSGSFNEQFF.

This sequence joins TRBV3-1 (or the pseudogene TRBV3-2) and TRBJ2-5; D is uncertain. V gave up 4 bases and J gave up 2 bases, with 23 bases separating them. The germline gives CDR1 LGHDT, CDR2 YNNKEL (reference sequence). The CDR3 is made up of 18 amino acids. The CDR3 nucleotides are TGTGCCAGCAGCCCCTCGCCTCCGTATCCCCCGAGACAAGAGACCCAGTACTTC. It yields the protein CASSPSPPYPPRQETQYF.

The CDR3 reads CASSLGGREKLFF. CDR3 in DNA: TGTGCCAGCAGCTTAGGGGGGCGTGAAAAACTGTTTTTT. The chain recombines TRBV7-8 with TRBJ1-4, with a weak D call TRBD1 (6 bases). The CDR3 spans 13 residues. V was clipped by 1 base and J by 7 bases, with 7 bases between them. Germline V gives CDR1 SGHVS, CDR2 FQNEAQ.

CDR3 protein: CATSDPTSGSADTQYF. DNA of the CDR3: TGTGCCACCAGTGATCCGACTAGCGGGAGTGCAGATACGCAGTATTTT. This rearrangement joins TRBV24-1 to TRBJ2-3; 12 nucleotides align to TRBD2. This CDR3 has 16 amino acids. CDR1 is KGHDR and CDR2 is SFDVKD in the germline V gene. Trimming removed 3 bases from V and 4 bases from J; junction bases left unmatched: 4.

This sequence joins TRBV7-2 and TRBJ2-5, with D hard to call. Trimming removed 5 bases from V and 4 bases from J, with 5 bases in between. CDR3 length: 11 amino acids. Per germline, CDR1 SGHTA and CDR2 FQGNSA. The CDR3 DNA is TGTGCCAGCAGCCCGCGAGAGACCCAGTACTTC. Protein sequence: CASSPRETQYF.

The chain joins TRBV7-2 to TRBJ2-3; 8 nucleotides align to TRBD2. The CDR3 has 15 residues. Losses at the gene ends were 4 bases for V and 6 bases for J; bases not matched to a gene: 9. From germline, CDR1 is SGHTA and CDR2 FQGNSA. In nucleotides, the CDR3 is TGTGCCAGCAGCTCGATGGGACTAGTGGCGGATACGCAGTATTTT. Its translation: CASSSMGLVADTQYF.

The chain recombines TRBV19 with TRBJ1-1; D gene uncertain. The germline V gene encodes CDR1 LNHDA and CDR2 SQIVND (reference sequence). The ends were cut back, 3 bases at V and 0 bases at J, with 5 bases in the middle. The CDR3 length is 13 residues. The CDR3 protein is CASSMLLNTEAFF. CDR3 bases: TGTGCCAGTAGTATGCTATTGAACACTGAAGCTTTCTTT.